This is a list of T cell receptor beta chains from one sample in a study of human T cells and chemical hapten exposure. MiXCR, run by TCRdb on the RACE reads, gives a single entry per CDR3 protein. The sample has about 120,000 distinct CDR3 sequences; roughly 12% are singletons. Sequencing was performed on whole blood, taken in connection with sensitization to the hapten diphenylcyclopropenone (DPC). The receptors here all came from a woman aged 18-30 years with alopecia areata. Some clones in this sample may be carry-over from other donors' samples. CDR3s include the opening cysteine and the closing phenylalanine or tryptophan. Not all rows give a size; the values are once, few, many and, for expanded clones, a class.

>TRBV7-8|TRBJ2-3|many
CASSQFGADTQYF
>TRBV9|TRBJ1-2|many
CAKGKLYGYTF
>TRBV6-5|TRBJ1-1|-
CASSYGEDWVEAFF
>TRBV2|TRBJ1-6|-
CASSDGQDVFSPLHF
>TRBV3-1|TRBJ2-7|many
CASSQDVASGTYEQYF
>TRBV28|TRBJ2-7|few
CASSAGGQATYEQYF
>TRBV6-2/TRBV6-3|TRBJ2-3|many
CASTLAGGTDTQYF
>TRBV15|TRBJ2-7|-
CATSRDFGQYYEQYF
>TRBV2|TRBJ2-5|-
CASNQGARRGF
>TRBV6-6|TRBJ2-5|many
CASRDAGEETQYF
>TRBV7-2|TRBJ2-4|-
CASSRDFLAKNIQYF
>TRBV29-1|TRBJ1-1|few
CSVEDPGEAFF
>TRBV7-2|TRBJ2-5|-
CASSQGLAWQTQYF
>TRBV4-2|TRBJ1-4|-
CASSSGATGEKLFF
>TRBV28|TRBJ1-2|-
CASSPPTGGWQNYGYTF
>TRBV11-2|TRBJ1-1|few
CASSLALGLNTEAFF
>TRBV14|TRBJ2-5|-
CASSQLGAETQYF
>TRBV27|TRBJ1-1|-
CALQQGWTEAFF
>TRBV29-1|TRBJ1-5|-
CSVRTANSNQPQHF
>TRBV20-1|TRBJ1-5|-
CSARSQGHQPQHF
>TRBV20-1|TRBJ2-1|few
CSASGGTVYNEQFF
>TRBV9|TRBJ2-1|many
CASSATGAGGNEQFF
>TRBV29-1|TRBJ1-2|once
CSVAVGYGYTF
>TRBV7-3|TRBJ2-3|few
CASSLGPVDTQYF
>TRBV7-8|TRBJ2-1|many
CASRGLTLDMRQFF
>TRBV6-5|TRBJ1-1|many
CASSGGTEAFF
>TRBV11-2|TRBJ2-5|many
CASSRYQETQYF
>TRBV29-1|TRBJ2-7|few
CSVDVRGGRRVF
>TRBV7-9|TRBJ1-4|-
CASTNEKLFF
>TRBV7-6|TRBJ2-7|-
CASSLAYPSKGAMTYEQYF
>TRBV5-6|TRBJ2-1|few
CASSLGSEGPYNEQFF
>TRBV9|TRBJ2-3|many
CASSTNSGDTQYF
>TRBV5-5|TRBJ2-3|-
CASSPRERVVVDTQYF
>TRBV6-5|TRBJ1-1|-
CASSPGTANTEAFF
>TRBV6-5|TRBJ2-3|many
CASSTGQSITDTQYF